One sample yielded the 18 T cell receptor beta chains listed below, sequenced in a study of CD8+CD57+ T cells in acquired aplastic anemia. The TCR beta profiling, which covered VDJ combination and CDR3 sequence, was carried out using genomic DNA as the template. MiXCR was run by TCRdb on the reads, yielding one entry per CDR3 protein. The sample records 150,000 to 200,000 distinct CDR3 sequences, approximately 48% being singletons. Patients included in sequencing had previously demonstrated CD8+CD57+ cell expansion by flow cytometry. Sequencing was performed on sorted CD4+, CD8+, or CD8+CD57+ T cells (not recorded which) from PBMCs. The source of these receptors is a human donor with aplastic anemia.

Details on this clonotype: This may be a read error: a much more frequent sequence differs by one nucleotide. The chain combines TRBV5-4 with TRBJ2-7; TRBD2 might be the D (6 bases). V dropped 0 bases and J dropped 2 bases, with 12 bases sitting between them. CDR3 length: 15 amino acids. Germline CDR1 and CDR2: SGHNT and YYREEE (reference sequence). The DNA of the CDR3 is TGTGCCAGCAGCTTGGGACTAGACAACCCCTACGAGCAGTACTTC. Its protein product is CASSLGLDNPYEQYF.

This clonotype was counted only a few times. The chain uses TRBV28 and TRBJ2-7, with 11 bases aligning to TRBD1. V shed 0 bases and J 6 bases; nucleotides not matched to a gene: 13. This CDR3 spans 18 amino acids. Germline CDR1 reads MDHEN; CDR2 reads SYDVKM. CDR3 nucleotides: TGTGCCAGCAGTTTATGGTTGTTATCCGGGACAGGGGGGGCCGAGCAGTACTTC. Translation gives CASSLWLLSGTGGAEQYF.

For this clonotype: This could be a read error, since a much larger clone is one nucleotide away. The chain is built from TRBV3-1 and TRBJ2-5; 8 nucleotides line up with TRBD1. Gene TRBJ2-1 matches the end of the DNA better, so the J call may be wrong. Germline CDR1 is LGHDT and CDR2 is YNNKEL (reference sequence). This CDR3 is 14 amino acids long. CDR3: CASSLDRDQETQFF. The DNA of the CDR3 is TGTGCCAGCAGCTTGGACAGGGATCAAGAGACCCAGTTCTTC.

The rearrangement uses TRBV20-1 and TRBJ2-7, with D possibly matching TRBD2 (5 bases). The CDR3 loop spans 13 amino acids. Germline V gene sequence: CDR1 DFQATT, CDR2 SNEGSKA (reference sequence). V shed 3 bases and J shed 2 bases, with 11 bases lying between them. The CDR3 region has the DNA TGCAGTGCTAGTGACCCGGGGACCTACGAGCAGTACTTC. It specifies CSASDPGTYEQYF.

This clonotype was counted many times. The chain employs TRBV6-6 and TRBJ1-2, with 7 bases lining up with TRBD1. This CDR3 comprises 15 residues. Germline-derived CDR1 and CDR2 are MNHNY and SVGAGI (reference sequence). With 5 bases clipped from V and 0 bases from J, the junction kept 6 bases outside the gene matches. CDR3 DNA: TGTGCCAGCAGTCGAAGTGGGACAGCTAACTATGGCTACACCTTC. It specifies CASSRSGTANYGYTF.

This clonotype was seen many times. This chain connects TRBV10-3 to TRBJ1-2, with a tentative D call TRBD1 (5 bases). Germline V gene lookup returns CDR1 ENHRY and CDR2 SYGVKD. V dropped 2 bases and J dropped 5 bases, with 21 bases sitting between them. This CDR3 has 17 residues. The CDR3, as DNA: TGTGCCATCAGTGAGGCCGGGACTCAGACAGCCCAATATGGCTACACCTTC. Translating gives CAISEAGTQTAQYGYTF.

This clonotype was counted at least ten times. The chain is built from TRBV3-1 and TRBJ1-6; D is undetermined. Germline assignment: CDR1 LGHDT and CDR2 YNNKEL (reference sequence). The CDR3 is 14 residues long. The V gene lost 1 base and the J gene lost 15 bases, with 16 bases spanning the gap. The CDR3 here is CASSQAGPSRHLHF. CDR3 coding DNA: TGTGCCAGCAGCCAAGCCGGACCAAGTAGGCACCTCCACTTT.

This clonotype was recorded many times. The rearrangement uses TRBV12-3 or TRBV12-4 and TRBJ1-3; no definite D call. The CDR3 runs to 14 residues. Trimming removed 7 bases at V and 4 bases at J, with 14 bases between. The CDR3 bases are TGTGCCAGCACCGAAGGGCAGTCCGGAAACACCATATATTTT. Amino acid sequence: CASTEGQSGNTIYF.

The gene calls are TRBV24-1 and TRBJ2-3; TRBD1 matches at 8 bases. Unmatched junction bases numbered 4, after V lost 3 bases and J lost 0 bases. The CDR3 sequence is 16 residues long. Germline values: CDR1 KGHDR, CDR2 SFDVKD. The CDR3 DNA follows: TGTGCCACCAGTGATACAGGGACAGGAAGCACAGATACGCAGTATTTT. Translated, it gives CATSDTGTGSTDTQYF.

The chain combines TRBV2 with TRBJ2-7, with D perhaps given as TRBD1 or TRBD2 (7 bases each). V was clipped by 3 bases and J by 2 bases, with 20 bases between them. Germline V gives CDR1 SNHLY, CDR2 FYNNEI. The CDR3 runs to 17 residues. CDR3 residues: CASSDYPRGGAAYEQYF. CDR3 DNA: TGTGCCAGCAGTGACTACCCCAGGGGGGGGGCAGCCTACGAGCAGTACTTC.

The J gene is TRBJ2-5, the V gene TRBV7-9, with D uncertain. Trimming cost V 5 bases and J 5 bases, with 9 bases left between them. CDR1 is SEHNR, CDR2 FQNEAQ, per germline (reference sequence). The CDR3 covers 12 residues. The CDR3 reads CASSNQKETQYF. The CDR3, as DNA: TGTGCCAGCAGCAATCAGAAGGAGACCCAGTACTTC.

For this clonotype: The junction departs from the called germline gene at one end, perhaps through a read error. The rearrangement links TRBV10-3 to TRBJ1-2; 7 bases align to TRBD1. The CDR3 runs 14 residues. CDR1 and CDR2 from the germline V gene are ENHRY and SYGVKD. CDR3 bases: TGTGCCAGCAGTTACTCGGGGACAGCTTATGGCTACACCTTC. Encoded protein: CASSYSGTAYGYTF.

This chain links TRBV18 with TRBJ1-1; D unresolved. V lost 3 bases and J 3 bases, leaving 8 bases between the germline ends. In germline, CDR1 is KGHSH, CDR2 LQKENI. The CDR3 has 13 residues. CDR3 sequence (DNA): TGTGCCAGCTCACCTTTTGGCGACACTGAAGCTTTCTTT. Encoded protein: CASSPFGDTEAFF. The full variable domain, completed using reference TRBV18 and TRBJ1-1, is NAGVMQNPRHLVRRRGQEARLRCSPMKGHSHVYWYRQLPEEGLKFMVYLQKENIIDESGMPKERFSAEFPKEGPSILRIQQVVRGDSAAYFCASSPFGDTEAFFGQGTRLTVV.

J is TRBJ2-7 and V is TRBV15; 9 bases line up with TRBD2. This CDR3 has 17 residues. With V trimmed by 4 bases and J by 6 bases, 16 bases remained unmatched. Germline V gives CDR1 LNHNV, CDR2 YYDKDF (reference sequence). CDR3 nucleotide sequence: TGTGCCACCAGCACTGAGAAGTACGGCGGGAGGGCCCGCGAGCAGTACTTC. Its translation is CATSTEKYGGRAREQYF.

This clonotype was seen at least ten times. The V and J genes are TRBV5-1 and TRBJ2-7; D unclear. Deletions cut 5 bases from V and 6 bases from J, with 9 bases between. The CDR3 is 11 residues long. The germline CDR1 and CDR2 sequences are SGHRS and YFSETQ. CDR3 in DNA: TGCGCCAGCAGGGCCACGGGCGAGCAGTACTTC. This codes for CASRATGEQYF.

V usage is TRBV10-3 and J usage is TRBJ2-5; 10 bases are a match to TRBD1. V was pared by 3 bases and J by 0 bases, with 7 bases of the junction left unmatched. Germline V CDR1 and CDR2: ENHRY, SYGVKD. The CDR3 spans 17 residues. CDR3 in amino acids: CAISEGDRGRDQETQYF. The CDR3 DNA reads TGTGCCATCAGTGAAGGGGACAGGGGCCGTGACCAAGAGACCCAGTACTTC.

The rearrangement links TRBV7-9 to TRBJ2-5; perhaps TRBD2 as D (5 bases). CDR1 is SEHNR and CDR2 is FQNEAQ in the germline V gene (reference sequence). V lost 3 bases and J lost 5, with 7 bases in between. The CDR3 has 12 residues. The DNA for the CDR3 is TGTGCCAGCAGCTTCCGGGATGAGACCCAGTACTTC. It is translated as CASSFRDETQYF.

The chain employs TRBV19 and TRBJ1-3; weak D call: TRBD1 (5 bases). Trimming left V 5 bases short and J 2 bases short, with 10 bases between. The CDR3 is made up of 14 amino acids. The V gene's germline CDR1 is LNHDA and CDR2 SQIVND (reference sequence). The CDR3 spells CASSQGGPGNTIYF. CDR3 in DNA: TGTGCCAGTAGTCAGGGAGGTCCTGGAAACACCATATATTTT.